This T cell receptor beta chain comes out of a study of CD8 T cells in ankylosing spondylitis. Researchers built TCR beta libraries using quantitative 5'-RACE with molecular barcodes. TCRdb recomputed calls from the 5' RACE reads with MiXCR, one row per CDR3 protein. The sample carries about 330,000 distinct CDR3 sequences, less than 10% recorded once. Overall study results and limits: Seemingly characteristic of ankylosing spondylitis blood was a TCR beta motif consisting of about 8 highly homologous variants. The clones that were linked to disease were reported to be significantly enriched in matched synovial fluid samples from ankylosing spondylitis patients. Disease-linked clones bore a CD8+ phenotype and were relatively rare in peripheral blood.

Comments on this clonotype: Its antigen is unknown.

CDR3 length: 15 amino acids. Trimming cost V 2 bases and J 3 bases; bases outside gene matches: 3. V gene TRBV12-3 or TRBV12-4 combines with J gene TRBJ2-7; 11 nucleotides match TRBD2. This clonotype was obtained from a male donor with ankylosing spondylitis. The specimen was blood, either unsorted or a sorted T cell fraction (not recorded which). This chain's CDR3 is CASSLSLAGGYEQYF. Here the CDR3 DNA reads TGTGCCAGCAGTTTATCGCTAGCGGGAGGCTACGAGCAGTACTTC.